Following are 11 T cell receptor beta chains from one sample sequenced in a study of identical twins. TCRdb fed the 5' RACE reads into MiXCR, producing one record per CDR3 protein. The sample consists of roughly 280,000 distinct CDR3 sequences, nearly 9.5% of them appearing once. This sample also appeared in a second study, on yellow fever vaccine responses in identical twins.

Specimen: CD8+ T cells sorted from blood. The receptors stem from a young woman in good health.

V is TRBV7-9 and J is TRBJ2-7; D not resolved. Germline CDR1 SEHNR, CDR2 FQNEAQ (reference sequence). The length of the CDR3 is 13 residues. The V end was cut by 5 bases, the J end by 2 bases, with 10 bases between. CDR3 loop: CASSKRPPYEQYF. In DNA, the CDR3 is TGTGCCAGCAGCAAAAGACCCCCCTACGAGCAGTACTTC.

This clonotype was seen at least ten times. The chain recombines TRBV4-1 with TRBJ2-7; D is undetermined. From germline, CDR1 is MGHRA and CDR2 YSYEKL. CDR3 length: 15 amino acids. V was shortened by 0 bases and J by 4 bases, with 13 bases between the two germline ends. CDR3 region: CASSQEADSQYEQYF. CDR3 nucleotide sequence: TGCGCCAGCAGCCAAGAGGCAGATAGCCAGTACGAGCAGTACTTC.

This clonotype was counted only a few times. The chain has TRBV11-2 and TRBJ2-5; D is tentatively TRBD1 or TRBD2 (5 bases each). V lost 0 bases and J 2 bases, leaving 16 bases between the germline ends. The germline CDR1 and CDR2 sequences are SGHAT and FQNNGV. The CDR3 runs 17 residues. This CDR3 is CASSLDGMDGAQETQYF. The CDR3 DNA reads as TGTGCCAGCAGCTTAGATGGAATGGACGGGGCACAAGAGACCCAGTACTTC. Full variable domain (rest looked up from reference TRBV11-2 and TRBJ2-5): EAGVAQSPRYKIIEKRQSVAFWCNPISGHATLYWYQQILGQGPKLLIQFQNNGVVDDSQLPKDRFSAERLKGVDSTLKIQPAKLEDSAVYLCASSLDGMDGAQETQYFGPGTRLLVL.

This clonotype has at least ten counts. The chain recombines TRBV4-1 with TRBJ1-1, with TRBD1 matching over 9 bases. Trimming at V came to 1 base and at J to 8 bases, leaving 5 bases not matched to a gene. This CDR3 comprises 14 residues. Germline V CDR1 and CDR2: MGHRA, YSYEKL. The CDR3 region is CASSQAIGTGEAFF. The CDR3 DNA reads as TGCGCCAGCAGCCAAGCTATAGGGACAGGGGAAGCTTTCTTT.

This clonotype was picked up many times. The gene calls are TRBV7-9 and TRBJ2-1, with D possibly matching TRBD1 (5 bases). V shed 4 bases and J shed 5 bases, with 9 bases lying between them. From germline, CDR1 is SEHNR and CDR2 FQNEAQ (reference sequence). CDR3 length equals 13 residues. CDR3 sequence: CASSSDIHNEQFF. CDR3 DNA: TGTGCCAGCAGCTCGGACATCCACAATGAGCAGTTCTTC.

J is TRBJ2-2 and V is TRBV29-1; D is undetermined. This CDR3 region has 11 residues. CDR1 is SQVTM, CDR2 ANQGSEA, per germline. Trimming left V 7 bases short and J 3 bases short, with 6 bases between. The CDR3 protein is CSAQDTGELFF. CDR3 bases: TGCAGCGCACAAGACACCGGGGAGCTGTTTTTT.

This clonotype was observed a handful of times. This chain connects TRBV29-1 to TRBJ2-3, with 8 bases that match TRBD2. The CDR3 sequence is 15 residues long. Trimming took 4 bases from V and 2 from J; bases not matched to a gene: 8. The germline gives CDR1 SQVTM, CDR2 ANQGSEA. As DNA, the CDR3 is TGCAGCGTTGTCCCGGGACTAGACTTCACAGATACGCAGTATTTT. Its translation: CSVVPGLDFTDTQYF.

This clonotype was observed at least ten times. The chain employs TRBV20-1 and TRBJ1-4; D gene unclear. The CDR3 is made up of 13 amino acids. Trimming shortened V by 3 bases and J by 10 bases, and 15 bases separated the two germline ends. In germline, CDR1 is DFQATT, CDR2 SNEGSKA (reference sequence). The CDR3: CSASKTASGKLFF. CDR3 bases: TGCAGTGCTAGTAAAACGGCGTCGGGAAAACTGTTTTTT.

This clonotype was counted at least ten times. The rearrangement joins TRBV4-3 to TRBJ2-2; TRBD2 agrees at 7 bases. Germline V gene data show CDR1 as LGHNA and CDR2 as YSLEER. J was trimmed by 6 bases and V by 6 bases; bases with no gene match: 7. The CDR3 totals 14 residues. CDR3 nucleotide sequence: TGCGCCAGCAGTATAGGGAGGGGTGCCGGGGAGCTGTTTTTT. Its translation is CASSIGRGAGELFF.

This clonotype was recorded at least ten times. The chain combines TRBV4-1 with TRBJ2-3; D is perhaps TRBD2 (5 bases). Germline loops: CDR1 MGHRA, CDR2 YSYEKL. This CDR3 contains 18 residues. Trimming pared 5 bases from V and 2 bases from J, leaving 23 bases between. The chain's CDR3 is CASSRWGASLTYTDTQYF. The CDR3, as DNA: TGCGCCAGCAGCAGATGGGGAGCGTCCCTAACATACACAGATACGCAGTATTTT.

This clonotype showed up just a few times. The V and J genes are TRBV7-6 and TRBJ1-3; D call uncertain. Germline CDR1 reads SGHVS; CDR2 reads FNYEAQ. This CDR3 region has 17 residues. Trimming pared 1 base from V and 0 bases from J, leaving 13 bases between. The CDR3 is CASSLGTIGDSGNTIYF. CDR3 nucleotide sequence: TGTGCCAGCAGCTTAGGAACTATAGGAGACTCTGGAAACACCATATATTTT.